Below are 4 T cell receptor beta chains sequenced from a single sample in a study of blood T cell repertoires in COVID-19. Assay used: immunoSEQ multiplex PCR; TCRdb lists only in-frame clones, some missing. The sample carries a few hundred thousand clones, around 85% recorded once. The sample comprised PBMCs or T cells enriched from blood (not recorded which). All receptors come from a man aged 40-49 years who had recovered from COVID-19.

The rearrangement uses TRBV28 and TRBJ1-6; tentative D call: TRBD1 (5 bases). V dropped 7 bases and J dropped 9 bases, with 19 bases sitting between them. The CDR3 totals 15 residues. The germline gives CDR1 MDHEN, CDR2 SYDVKM. The CDR3 region has the DNA TGTGCCAGCACCGTACAGCGGGGGGATCGTTCACCCCTCCACTTT. Protein product: CASTVQRGDRSPLHF.

The rearrangement links TRBV3-1 (or the pseudogene TRBV3-2) to TRBJ2-7; TRBD2 matches at 9 bases. This CDR3 is 14 amino acids long. V gave up 1 base and J gave up 4 bases; unmatched junction bases: 2. Per germline, CDR1 LGHDT and CDR2 YNNKEL (reference sequence). The CDR3 coding sequence is TGTGCCAGCAGCCAAGGGACTAGCGAATACGAGCAGTACTTC. It encodes CASSQGTSEYEQYF.

The chain joins TRBV7-3 to TRBJ2-1, with D possibly TRBD1 on 5 matching bases. V shed 5 bases and J shed 4 bases, with 18 bases lying between them. The germline CDR1 and CDR2 sequences are SGHTA and FQGTGA. The CDR3 contains 16 residues. CDR3 in DNA: TGTGCCAGCAGCCCAAATCCAGGGCTAAAATACAATGAGCAGTTCTTC. This gives the protein CASSPNPGLKYNEQFF.

The V and J genes are TRBV27 and TRBJ1-2, with TRBD1 as a possible D gene (5 bases). V gave up 5 bases and J gave up 0 bases, with 13 bases separating them. This CDR3 has 15 residues. CDR1 and CDR2 (germline): MNHEY, SMNVEV (reference sequence). CDR3 sequence reads: CASSPRQNSNYGYTF. The CDR3 nucleotides read TGTGCCAGCAGTCCCAGACAGAACTCTAACTATGGCTACACCTTC.